The next 7 T cell receptor beta chains were all read from a single sample in a study of sequential checkpoint blockade in melanoma. Libraries were prepared by immunoSEQ multiplex PCR; TCRdb keeps only in-frame clonotypes and omits some of them. The data show some 10,000 clones, about four fifths seen once. Treatment indicated: randomized to nivolumab then ipilimumab (arm A) or the reverse (arm B). Specimen: CD8+ T cells sorted from blood (inferred from file names), collected from a patient given nivolumab and ipilimumab in sequence. These receptors were taken from a human donor with melanoma.

This chain connects TRBV4-2 to TRBJ2-7; 9 bases match TRBD2. Germline V gene lookup returns CDR1 LGHNA and CDR2 YNFKEQ. The CDR3 totals 15 residues. V lost 1 base to trimming and J lost 5 bases; unmatched junction nucleotides: 6. The CDR3 reads CASSQGSSGDHEQYF. The CDR3 nucleotides are TGTGCCAGCAGCCAAGGGTCTAGCGGGGACCACGAGCAGTACTTC.

This rearrangement joins TRBV18 to TRBJ1-2; maybe TRBD1 (6 bases). With 4 bases removed from V and 9 bases from J, the gap between germline ends came to 21 bases. Germline V gene sequence: CDR1 KGHSH, CDR2 LQKENI. CDR3 length: 15 residues. CDR3 region: CASSLSNRESGSYTF. CDR3 DNA sequence: TGTGCCAGCTCACTATCGAACAGGGAGAGTGGTAGCTACACCTTC. The whole variable domain, remainder taken from reference TRBV18 and TRBJ1-2, is NAGVMQNPRHLVRRRGQEARLRCSPMKGHSHVYWYRQLPEEGLKFMVYLQKENIIDESGMPKERFSAEFPKEGPSILRIQQVVRGDSAAYFCASSLSNRESGSYTFGSGTRLTVV.

V gene TRBV27 combines with J gene TRBJ2-1; TRBD2 is a possible D gene (5 bases). The V end lost 9 bases, the J end lost 7 bases, and 16 bases lay between the germline ends. Germline V CDR1 and CDR2: MNHEY, SMNVEV (reference sequence). This CDR3 has 13 amino acids. CDR3 region: CASGLSFWNEQFF. As DNA, the CDR3 is TGTGCCAGTGGACTGTCCTTTTGGAATGAGCAGTTCTTC.

About this clone: Relative to the germline gene, one junction end is altered; a read error may explain this. The chain carries TRBV7-3 and TRBJ2-2; tentative D call: TRBD2 (5 bases). Per germline, CDR1 SGHTA and CDR2 FQGTGA. CDR3 size: 14 residues. CDR3 nucleotides: TGTGCCAGCAGCTTATCTAGCTTTGCCGGGGAACTGTTTTTT. The encoded protein is CASSLSSFAGELFF.

As DNA, the CDR3 is TGTGCCAGCAGCGACAGGGCCCATGAGCAGTTCTTC. This encodes CASSDRAHEQFF. V usage is TRBV5-4 and J usage is TRBJ2-1, with 7 nucleotides matching TRBD1. Trimming took 4 bases from V and 8 from J; bases not matched to a gene: 3. Per the germline V gene, CDR1 is SGHNT and CDR2 is YYREEE (reference sequence). CDR3 size: 12 residues.

This clone has more than one count but fewer than ten. The rearrangement joins TRBV21-1 to TRBJ2-2; the table's D call, TRBD1, has no DNA check behind it. TRBV21-1 is annotated as a pseudogene. The CDR3 runs to 16 residues. The CDR3 is CASSREGQGDTGELFF. The CDR3 nucleotides are TGTGCCAGCAGCAGGGAGGGACAGGGAGACACCGGGGAGCTGTTTTTT.

The chain is built from TRBV6-1 and TRBJ2-7; no clear D. V dropped 6 bases and J dropped 2 bases, with 8 bases sitting between them. The CDR3 runs to 12 residues. CDR1 and CDR2 (germline): MNHNS, SASEGT. The CDR3 bases are TGTGCCAGCAGCGGTGAACCCTACGAGCAGTACTTC. It translates to CASSGEPYEQYF.